The next 28 T cell receptor beta chains were all read from a single sample in a study of beta chain features in type 1 diabetes. Study-wide findings and caveats: A moderate, significant TCRB CDR3 shortening appeared in type 1 diabetes across four CD4+ subsets.

Which antigens these TCRs recognize remains unknown. All of the isolated RNA was reverse transcribed, so expressed TCRB transcripts were sequenced. Sequencing was performed with immunoSEQ multiplex PCR; in TCRdb, only in-frame clones are kept and a portion is missing. The data contain roughly 150,000 clones, about 7.9% of them seen just once; the ten biggest clones take up roughly 0.5%. The sequencing input was central memory CD4+ T cells from blood. The receptors come from a young man with type 1 diabetes.

This clone was observed a few times. The chain carries TRBV27 and TRBJ2-5; TRBD1 might be the D (5 bases). Germline V gene lookup returns CDR1 MNHEY and CDR2 SMNVEV (reference sequence). CDR3 length: 14 residues. V dropped 8 bases and J dropped 2 bases, with 15 bases sitting between them. Here the CDR3 DNA reads TGTGCCAGCGCCCGAGGACACCCTCAAGAGACCCAGTACTTC. Amino acids: CASARGHPQETQYF.

The chain combines TRBV28 with TRBJ2-1, with 11 bases lining up with TRBD2. The CDR3 has 16 residues. Germline values: CDR1 MDHEN, CDR2 SYDVKM. V lost 4 bases and J lost 7; bases outside the gene matches: 9. CDR3 residues: CASSSGISGRGNEQFF. CDR3 in DNA: TGTGCCAGCAGTTCAGGGATTAGCGGGAGGGGTAATGAGCAGTTCTTC.

V gene TRBV7-2 combines with J gene TRBJ2-2; 10 bases fit TRBD1. The CDR3 sequence is 15 residues long. Losses at the gene ends were 3 bases for V and 5 bases for J; bases not matched to a gene: 3. Germline V gene lookup returns CDR1 SGHTA and CDR2 FQGNSA. CDR3 nucleotides: TGTGCCAGCAGCTTTGGGACAGGGGTGACCGGGGAGCTGTTTTTT. It translates to CASSFGTGVTGELFF.

This chain joins TRBV6-5 and TRBJ2-1; 9 positions agree with TRBD2. V shed 2 bases and J 6 bases; nucleotides not matched to a gene: 2. Germline loops: CDR1 MNHEY, CDR2 SVGAGI. The CDR3 is made up of 14 amino acids. CDR3 in DNA: TGTGCCAGCAGTTACGGGGGACTAGCCAATGAGCAGTTCTTC. Amino acids: CASSYGGLANEQFF.

This clone has only a few counts. The chain links TRBV6-6 to TRBJ2-5; 8 bases line up with TRBD1. V was clipped by 5 bases and J by 4 bases; unmatched bases: 9. CDR3 length: 15 amino acids. The V gene's germline CDR1 is MNHNY and CDR2 SVGAGI (reference sequence). For the CDR3, the DNA is TGTGCCAGCAGTCCCCGACAGGGGTTAGGAGAGACCCAGTACTTC. Its translation is CASSPRQGLGETQYF.

This clone has ten or more counts. V is TRBV5-4 and J is TRBJ1-2; TRBD1 is a possible D gene (6 bases). CDR3 size: 13 residues. From germline, CDR1 is SGHNT and CDR2 YYREEE (reference sequence). Trimming took off 2 bases at V and 4 bases at J, with 9 bases between the two ends. The CDR3 reads CASSLQGTYGYTF. In DNA, the CDR3 is TGTGCCAGCAGCTTACAGGGCACCTATGGCTACACCTTC.

This clone came up a few times. V gene TRBV5-1 combines with J gene TRBJ2-7; D might be TRBD1 (5 bases). Germline lookup yields CDR1 SGHRS and CDR2 YFSETQ. With 2 bases removed from V and 4 bases from J, the gap between germline ends came to 13 bases. The CDR3 is 14 amino acids. For the CDR3, the DNA is TGCGCCAGCAGCTTAGGCAGCCAGGGATACGAGCAGTACTTC. Its translation: CASSLGSQGYEQYF. Using reference TRBV5-1 and TRBJ2-7 for the parts outside the CDR3, the full variable domain is KAGVTQTPRYLIKTRGQQVTLSCSPISGHRSVSWYQQTPGQGLQFLFEYFSETQRNKGNFPGRFSGRQFSNSRSEMNVSTLELGDSALYLCASSLGSQGYEQYFGPGTRLTVT.

The DNA of the CDR3 is TGTGCCAGCAGCTCCGGGACAGGGGGAAACTACGAGCAGTACTTC. Translation gives CASSSGTGGNYEQYF. The chain links TRBV5-4 to TRBJ2-7; 11 bases match TRBD1. The V gene's germline CDR1 is SGHNT and CDR2 YYREEE (reference sequence). CDR3 size: 15 residues. Losses at the gene ends were 3 bases for V and 3 bases for J; bases not matched to a gene: 5. The full variable domain, with the rest looked up from reference TRBV5-4 and TRBJ2-7, is ETGVTQSPTHLIKTRGQQVTLRCSSQSGHNTVSWYQQALGQGPQFIFQYYREEENGRGNFPPRFSGLQFPNYSSELNVNALELDDSALYLCASSSGTGGNYEQYFGPGTRLTVT.

This clone turned up a few times. The chain carries TRBV6-6 and TRBJ2-7; 9 bases match TRBD2. Trimming removed 5 bases from V and 0 bases from J; junction bases left unmatched: 8. Per the germline V gene, CDR1 is MNHNY and CDR2 is SVGAGI (reference sequence). The CDR3 runs to 16 residues. The CDR3: CASSTTPGLASYEQYF. CDR3 in DNA: TGTGCCAGCAGTACAACGCCGGGACTAGCCTCCTACGAGCAGTACTTC.

This clone was found many times. The chain uses TRBV10-3 and TRBJ2-1; a weak D match, TRBD2 (5 bases). The CDR3 is 14 residues long. CDR1 and CDR2 from the germline V gene are ENHRY and SYGVKD. Trimming took off 4 bases at V and 8 bases at J, with 15 bases between the two ends. CDR3 DNA: TGTGCCATCAGTGTGGAGGCTAGCCGCGATGAGCAGTTCTTC. Protein sequence: CAISVEASRDEQFF.

The V and J genes are TRBV18 and TRBJ1-1; D is unclear. This CDR3 has 14 residues. Trimming pared 3 bases from V and 5 bases from J, leaving 13 bases between. Germline-derived CDR1 and CDR2 are KGHSH and LQKENI. The DNA for the CDR3 is TGTGCCAGCTCACCCACCATGACTCTAACTGAAGCTTTCTTT. Protein: CASSPTMTLTEAFF.

The chain carries TRBV28 and TRBJ1-2, with D hard to call. The V end lost 6 bases, the J end lost 7 bases, and 12 bases lay between the germline ends. From germline, CDR1 is MDHEN and CDR2 SYDVKM. CDR3 length: 12 amino acids. The CDR3 spells CASSIAGPGYTF. In nucleotides, the CDR3 is TGTGCCAGCAGCATAGCGGGTCCTGGCTACACCTTC.

The chain recombines TRBV18 with TRBJ2-2; D remains unclear. Between the trimmed V and J ends, which lost 5 bases and 1 base, there was a span of 8 bases. CDR1 KGHSH and CDR2 LQKENI come from the germline V gene. The CDR3 length is 14 residues. The CDR3 DNA sequence: TGTGCCAGCTCAATCGGCGGGAACACCGGGGAGCTGTTTTTT. Protein product: CASSIGGNTGELFF.

This sequence joins TRBV6-1 and TRBJ1-2; D gene unclear. CDR1 and CDR2 from the germline V gene are MNHNS and SASEGT. With 2 bases removed from V and 3 bases from J, the gap between germline ends came to 10 bases. This CDR3 is built from 14 residues. CDR3 protein: CASSEWGGDYGYTF. The CDR3 coding sequence is TGTGCCAGCAGTGAATGGGGAGGAGACTATGGCTACACCTTC.

This clone has just a few counts. The rearrangement links TRBV14 to TRBJ2-5, with D hard to call. This CDR3 comprises 13 residues. CDR1 SGHDN and CDR2 FVKESK come from the germline V gene. V lost 2 bases and J 0 bases, leaving 4 bases between the germline ends. CDR3 sequence reads: CASSQNYQETQYF. CDR3 coding DNA: TGTGCCAGCAGCCAAAACTACCAAGAGACCCAGTACTTC.

The chain joins TRBV6-6 to TRBJ2-5; 8 nucleotides line up with TRBD2. Germline CDR1 reads MNHNY; CDR2 reads SVGAGI (reference sequence). The CDR3 extends over 14 amino acids. J was trimmed by 4 bases and V by 5 bases; bases with no gene match: 6. The CDR3 loop is CASSSGREVETQYF. The CDR3 nucleotides read TGTGCCAGCAGTAGCGGGCGGGAGGTAGAGACCCAGTACTTC.

This clone has more than one count but fewer than ten. This chain joins TRBV7-2 and TRBJ2-3; 8 bases are a match to TRBD2. The germline CDR1 and CDR2 sequences are SGHTA and FQGNSA. The trim removed 5 bases at V and 5 bases at J, leaving 9 bases unmatched. This CDR3 region has 15 residues. The CDR3 sequence is CASSNHGTREDTQYF. The CDR3 bases are TGTGCCAGCAGCAACCACGGGACTAGAGAAGATACGCAGTATTTT.

In this sample, this clone turned up a few times. J is TRBJ2-3 and V is TRBV7-9; TRBD2 aligns across 12 bases. Germline CDR1 SEHNR, CDR2 FQNEAQ (reference sequence). This CDR3 comprises 16 residues. The junction had 4 bases not matched to a gene; V was cut back by 4 bases and J by 2 bases. Here the CDR3 reads CASSSPSGGATDTQYF. DNA for the CDR3: TGTGCCAGCAGCTCCCCTAGCGGGGGGGCCACAGATACGCAGTATTTT.

This clone was seen only a few times. The gene calls are TRBV7-2 and TRBJ2-7, with D hard to call. V gave up 4 bases and J gave up 5 bases, with 6 bases separating them. The CDR3 has 11 residues. Germline V gives CDR1 SGHTA, CDR2 FQGNSA. CDR3 region: CASSSLHEQYF. CDR3 DNA: TGTGCCAGCAGCTCCCTCCACGAGCAGTACTTC.

This clone has only a few counts. V gene TRBV6-4 combines with J gene TRBJ1-5, with D unresolved. The CDR3 runs 12 residues. V lost 3 bases, J lost 7 bases, and 7 bases lay in between. Per the germline V gene, CDR1 is MRHNA and CDR2 is SNTAGT. The CDR3 loop reads CASSENSQPQHF. The CDR3 DNA reads as TGTGCCAGCAGTGAAAATTCGCAGCCCCAGCATTTT.

This clone was seen a handful of times. The CDR3 coding sequence is TGTGCCAGCAGCTTGGAGACCGTAGCCTACGACACAGATACGCAGTATTTT. Its protein is CASSLETVAYDTDTQYF. This sequence joins TRBV11-2 and TRBJ2-3; D call uncertain. The V gene lost 3 bases and the J gene lost 2 bases, with 18 bases spanning the gap. The germline CDR1 and CDR2 sequences are SGHAT and FQNNGV. The CDR3 is 17 amino acids.

This clone was counted a few times. The V call is TRBV28, the J call TRBJ2-1; the match to TRBD2 covers 11 bases. CDR3 length: 14 residues. Looked up from germline, CDR1 is MDHEN and CDR2 is SYDVKM. The J segment lost 5 bases and the V segment lost 7 bases, leaving 4 bases of the junction unmatched. The CDR3 DNA follows: TGTGCCAGCACGGTAGCGGGGGGGGACAATGAGCAGTTCTTC. This translates into CASTVAGGDNEQFF.

The chain recombines TRBV5-4 with TRBJ2-5; 7 bases fit TRBD2. The V gene end was trimmed by 6 bases and the J gene end by 5 bases; junction bases not matched to a gene: 7. Germline-derived CDR1 and CDR2 are SGHNT and YYREEE (reference sequence). The CDR3 is 13 amino acids. The CDR3 reads CASKSNGRETQYF. The CDR3 DNA reads TGTGCCAGCAAGTCGAACGGGAGGGAGACCCAGTACTTC.

The chain carries TRBV9 and TRBJ1-5, with 7 bases that match TRBD1. There are 15 residues in the CDR3. The V segment lost 4 bases and the J segment 3 bases; nucleotides outside the gene matches: 7. The germline CDR1 and CDR2 sequences are SGDLS and YYNGEE. The CDR3 sequence: CASSHTGQFNQPQHF. The CDR3 region has the DNA TGTGCCAGCAGCCATACGGGACAGTTCAATCAGCCCCAGCATTTT.

This clone has more than one count but fewer than ten. J is TRBJ2-7 and V is TRBV5-6; 7 nucleotides align to TRBD1. Germline CDR1 reads SGHDT; CDR2 reads YYEEEE. This CDR3 is 13 amino acids long. V was clipped by 2 bases and J by 3 bases; unmatched bases: 2. The CDR3 is CASSFRDSYEQYF. DNA for the CDR3: TGTGCCAGCAGCTTCCGGGACAGCTACGAGCAGTACTTC.

This clone was detected a few times. Other DNA sequences in the sample encode the same CDR3. J is TRBJ2-7 and V is TRBV5-1; TRBD2 aligns across 7 bases. Per germline, CDR1 SGHRS and CDR2 YFSETQ. J gave up 2 bases and V 2 bases, and 4 bases lay outside the gene matches. This CDR3 is 14 amino acids long. CDR3 amino acids: CASSFGGRAYEQYF. DNA for the CDR3: TGCGCCAGCAGCTTTGGTGGGAGGGCCTACGAGCAGTACTTC.

The V gene is TRBV9, the J gene TRBJ2-3; TRBD2 aligns across 9 bases. This CDR3 region has 17 residues. Per germline, CDR1 SGDLS and CDR2 YYNGEE. The ends lost 0 bases at V and 2 bases at J; junction bases unmatched: 7. The CDR3 reads CASSVAASGVFTDTQYF. The CDR3, as DNA: TGTGCCAGCAGCGTAGCGGCTAGCGGGGTTTTCACAGATACGCAGTATTTT.

This clone occurred a few times. V usage is TRBV5-1 and J usage is TRBJ2-4; the match to TRBD1 covers 7 bases. CDR1 is SGHRS, CDR2 YFSETQ, per germline. The V segment lost 4 bases and the J segment 3 bases; nucleotides outside the gene matches: 4. The CDR3 spans 14 residues. The CDR3 is CASSVGTDKNIQYF. The CDR3 region has the DNA TGCGCCAGCAGCGTCGGGACAGACAAAAACATTCAGTACTTC.